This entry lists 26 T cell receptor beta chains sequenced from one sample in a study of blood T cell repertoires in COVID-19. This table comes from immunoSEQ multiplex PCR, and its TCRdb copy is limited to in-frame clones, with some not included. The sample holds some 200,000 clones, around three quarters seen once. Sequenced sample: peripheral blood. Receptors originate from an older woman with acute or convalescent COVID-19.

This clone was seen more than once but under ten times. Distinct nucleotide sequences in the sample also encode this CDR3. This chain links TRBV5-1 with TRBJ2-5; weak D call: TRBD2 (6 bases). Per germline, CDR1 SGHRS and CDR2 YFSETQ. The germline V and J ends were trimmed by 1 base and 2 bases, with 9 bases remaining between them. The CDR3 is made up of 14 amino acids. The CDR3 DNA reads TGCGCCAGCAGCTTGTTCCGGGGGCAAGAGACCCAGTACTTC. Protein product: CASSLFRGQETQYF.

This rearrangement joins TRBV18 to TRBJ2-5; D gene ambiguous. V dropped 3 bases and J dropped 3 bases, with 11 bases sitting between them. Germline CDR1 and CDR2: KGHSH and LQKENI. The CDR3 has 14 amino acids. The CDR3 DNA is TGTGCCAGCTCACCCGGGTCACCAAAAGAGACCCAGTACTTC. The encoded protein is CASSPGSPKETQYF.

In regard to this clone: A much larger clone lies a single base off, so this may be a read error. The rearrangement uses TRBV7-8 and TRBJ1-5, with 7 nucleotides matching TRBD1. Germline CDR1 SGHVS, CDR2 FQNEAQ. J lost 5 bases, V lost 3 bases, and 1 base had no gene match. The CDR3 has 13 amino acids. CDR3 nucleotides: TGTGCCAGCAGCTTCGACAGGGATCAGCCCCAGCATTTT. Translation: CASSFDRDQPQHF.

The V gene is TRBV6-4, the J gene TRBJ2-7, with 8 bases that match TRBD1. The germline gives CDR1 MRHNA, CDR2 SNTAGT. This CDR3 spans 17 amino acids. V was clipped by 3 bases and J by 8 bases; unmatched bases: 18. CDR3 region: CASSDLRTGRLSTQQYF. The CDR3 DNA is TGTGCCAGCAGTGATCTCCGGACAGGGCGACTCTCTACGCAGCAGTACTTC.

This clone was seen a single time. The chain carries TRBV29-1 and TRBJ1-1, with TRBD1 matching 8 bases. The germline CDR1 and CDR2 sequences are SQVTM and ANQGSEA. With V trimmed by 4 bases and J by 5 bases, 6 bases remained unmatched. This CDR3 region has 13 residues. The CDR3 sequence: CSVGQTGETEAFF. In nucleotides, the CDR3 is TGCAGCGTTGGGCAGACAGGGGAAACTGAAGCTTTCTTT.

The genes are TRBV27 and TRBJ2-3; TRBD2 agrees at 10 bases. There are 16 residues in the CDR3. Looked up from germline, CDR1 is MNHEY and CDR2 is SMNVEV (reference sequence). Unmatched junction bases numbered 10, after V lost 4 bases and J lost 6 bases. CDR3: CASSSYSGRLVDTQYF. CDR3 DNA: TGTGCCAGCAGTTCTTATAGCGGGAGGCTTGTTGATACGCAGTATTTT.

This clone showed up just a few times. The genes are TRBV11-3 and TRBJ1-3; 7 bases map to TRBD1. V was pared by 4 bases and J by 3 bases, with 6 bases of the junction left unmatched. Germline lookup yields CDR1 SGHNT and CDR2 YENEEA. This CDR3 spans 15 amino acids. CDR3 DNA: TGTGCCAGCAGCTCTTCGACAGGGAGTGGAAACACCATATATTTT. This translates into CASSSSTGSGNTIYF.

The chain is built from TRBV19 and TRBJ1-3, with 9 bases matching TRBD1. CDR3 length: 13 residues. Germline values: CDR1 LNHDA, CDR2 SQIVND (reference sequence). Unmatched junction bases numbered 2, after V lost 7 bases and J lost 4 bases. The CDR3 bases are TGTGCCAGTATCGGACAGGGGGGAAACACCATATATTTT. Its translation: CASIGQGGNTIYF.

The DNA for the CDR3 is TGTGCCAGCAGCCGCTGGGACAGGCCCTACGAGCAGTACTTC. Translated, it gives CASSRWDRPYEQYF. The genes are TRBV7-6 and TRBJ2-7; 8 positions match TRBD1. Germline V CDR1 and CDR2: SGHVS, FNYEAQ. This CDR3 has 14 residues. V lost 5 bases to trimming and J lost 2 bases; unmatched junction nucleotides: 5.

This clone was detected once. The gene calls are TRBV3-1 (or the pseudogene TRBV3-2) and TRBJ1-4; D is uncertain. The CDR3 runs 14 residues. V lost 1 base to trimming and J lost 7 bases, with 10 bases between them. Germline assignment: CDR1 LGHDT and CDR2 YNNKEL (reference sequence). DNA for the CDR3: TGTGCCAGCAGCCAAGCGCCAGTTATTGAAAAACTGTTTTTT. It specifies CASSQAPVIEKLFF.

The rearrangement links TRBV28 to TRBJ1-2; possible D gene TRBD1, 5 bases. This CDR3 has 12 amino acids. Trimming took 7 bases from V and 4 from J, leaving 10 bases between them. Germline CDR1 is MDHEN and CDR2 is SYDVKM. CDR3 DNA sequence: TGTGCCAGCACCACCCAGGGCTATGGCTACACCTTC. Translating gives CASTTQGYGYTF.

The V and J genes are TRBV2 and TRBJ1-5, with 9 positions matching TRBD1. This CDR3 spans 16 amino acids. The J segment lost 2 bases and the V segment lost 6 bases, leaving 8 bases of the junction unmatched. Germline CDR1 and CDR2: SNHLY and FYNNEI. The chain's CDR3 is CASRGTGGAGNQPQHF. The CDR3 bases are TGTGCCAGCAGGGGTACAGGGGGCGCGGGCAATCAGCCCCAGCATTTT. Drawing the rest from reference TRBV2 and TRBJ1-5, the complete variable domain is EPEVTQTPSHQVTQMGQEVILRCVPISNHLYFYWYRQILGQKVEFLVSFYNNEISEKSEIFDDQFSVERPDGSNFTLKIRSTKLEDSAMYFCASRGTGGAGNQPQHFGDGTRLSIL.

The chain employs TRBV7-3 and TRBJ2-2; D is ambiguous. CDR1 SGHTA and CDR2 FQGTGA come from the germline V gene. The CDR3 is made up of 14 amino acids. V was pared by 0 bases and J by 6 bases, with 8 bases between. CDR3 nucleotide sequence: TGTGCCAGCAGCTTAACGTTGGCGGCCGGGGAGCTGTTTTTT. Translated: CASSLTLAAGELFF.

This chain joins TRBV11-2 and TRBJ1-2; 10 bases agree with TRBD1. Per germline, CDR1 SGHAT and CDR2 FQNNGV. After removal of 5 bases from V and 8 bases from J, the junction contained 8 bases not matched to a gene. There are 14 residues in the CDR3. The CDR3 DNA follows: TGTGCCAGCAGCCCTGGGACAGGGGTCCAGGGCTACACCTTC. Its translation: CASSPGTGVQGYTF.

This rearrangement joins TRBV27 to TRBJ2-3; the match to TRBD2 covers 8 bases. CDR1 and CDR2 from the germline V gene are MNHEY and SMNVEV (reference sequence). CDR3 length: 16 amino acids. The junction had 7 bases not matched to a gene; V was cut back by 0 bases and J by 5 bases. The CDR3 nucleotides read TGTGCCAGCAGTTTATCTCCCCTGGGGACTAGAGATACGCAGTATTTT. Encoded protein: CASSLSPLGTRDTQYF.

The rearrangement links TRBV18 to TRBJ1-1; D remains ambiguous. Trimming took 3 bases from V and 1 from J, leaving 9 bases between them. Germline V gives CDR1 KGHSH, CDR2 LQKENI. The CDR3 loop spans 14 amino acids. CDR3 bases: TGTGCCAGCTCACCGAGGGCGGAGAACACTGAAGCTTTCTTT. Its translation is CASSPRAENTEAFF.

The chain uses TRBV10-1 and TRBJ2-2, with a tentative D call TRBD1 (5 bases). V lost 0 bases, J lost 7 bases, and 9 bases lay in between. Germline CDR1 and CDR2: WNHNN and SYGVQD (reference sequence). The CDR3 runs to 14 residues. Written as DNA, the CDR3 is TGCGCCAGCAGTGAGTCGGCAGGGCTCGGGGAGCTGTTTTTT. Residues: CASSESAGLGELFF.

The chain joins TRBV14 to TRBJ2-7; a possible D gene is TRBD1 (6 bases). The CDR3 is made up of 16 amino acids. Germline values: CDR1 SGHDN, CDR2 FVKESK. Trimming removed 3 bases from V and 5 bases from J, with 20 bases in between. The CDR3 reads CASSHVPLRGHDEQYF. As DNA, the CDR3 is TGTGCCAGCAGCCACGTACCTCTCAGGGGTCACGACGAGCAGTACTTC.

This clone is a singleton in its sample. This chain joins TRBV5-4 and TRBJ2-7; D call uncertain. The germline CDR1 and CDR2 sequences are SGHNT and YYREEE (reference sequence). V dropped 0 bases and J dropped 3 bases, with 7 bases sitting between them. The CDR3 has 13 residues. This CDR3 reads CASSLVPGYEQYF. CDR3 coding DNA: TGTGCCAGCAGCTTGGTACCAGGCTACGAGCAGTACTTC. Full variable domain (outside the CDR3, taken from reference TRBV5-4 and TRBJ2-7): ETGVTQSPTHLIKTRGQQVTLRCSSQSGHNTVSWYQQALGQGPQFIFQYYREEENGRGNFPPRFSGLQFPNYSSELNVNALELDDSALYLCASSLVPGYEQYFGPGTRLTVT.

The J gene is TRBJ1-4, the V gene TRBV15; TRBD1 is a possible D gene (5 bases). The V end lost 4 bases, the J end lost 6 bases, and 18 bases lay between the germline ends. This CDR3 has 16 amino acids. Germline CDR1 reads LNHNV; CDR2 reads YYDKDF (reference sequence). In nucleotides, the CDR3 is TGTGCCACCAGCAACGGAGAGGAGGGGTGGGATGAAAAACTGTTTTTT. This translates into CATSNGEEGWDEKLFF.

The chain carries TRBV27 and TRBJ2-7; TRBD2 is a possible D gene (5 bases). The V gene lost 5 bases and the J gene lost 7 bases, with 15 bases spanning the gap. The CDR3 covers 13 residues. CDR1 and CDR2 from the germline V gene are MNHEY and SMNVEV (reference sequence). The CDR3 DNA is TGTGCCAGCAGTCCCGGCCTCACGGGGGAGCAGTACTTC. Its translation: CASSPGLTGEQYF.

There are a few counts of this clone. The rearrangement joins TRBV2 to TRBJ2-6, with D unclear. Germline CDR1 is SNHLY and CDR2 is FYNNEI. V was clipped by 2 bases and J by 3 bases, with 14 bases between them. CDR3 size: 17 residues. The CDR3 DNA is TGTGCCAGCAGTGAAACGGCGGTTGCGGTTGGGGCCAACGTCCTGACTTTC. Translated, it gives CASSETAVAVGANVLTF. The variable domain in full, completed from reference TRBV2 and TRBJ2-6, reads EPEVTQTPSHQVTQMGQEVILRCVPISNHLYFYWYRQILGQKVEFLVSFYNNEISEKSEIFDDQFSVERPDGSNFTLKIRSTKLEDSAMYFCASSETAVAVGANVLTFGAGSRLTVL.

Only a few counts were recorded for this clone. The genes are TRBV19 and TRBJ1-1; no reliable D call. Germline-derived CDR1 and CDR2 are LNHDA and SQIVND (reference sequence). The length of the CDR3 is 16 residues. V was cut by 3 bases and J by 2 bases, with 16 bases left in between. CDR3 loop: CASSMPPGRDNTEAFF. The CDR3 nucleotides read TGTGCCAGTAGTATGCCCCCCGGGCGGGATAACACTGAAGCTTTCTTT. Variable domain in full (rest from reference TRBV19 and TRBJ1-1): DGGITQSPKYLFRKEGQNVTLSCEQNLNHDAMYWYRQDPGQGLRLIYYSQIVNDFQKGDIAEGYSVSREKKESFPLTVTSAQKNPTAFYLCASSMPPGRDNTEAFFGQGTRLTVV.

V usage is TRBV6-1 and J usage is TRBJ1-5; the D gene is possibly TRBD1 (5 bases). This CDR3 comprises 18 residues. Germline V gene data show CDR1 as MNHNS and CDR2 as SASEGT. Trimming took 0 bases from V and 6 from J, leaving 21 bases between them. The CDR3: CASSEAIQRSRVVQPQHF. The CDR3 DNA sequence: TGTGCCAGCAGTGAAGCAATCCAAAGGTCCAGGGTTGTTCAGCCCCAGCATTTT.

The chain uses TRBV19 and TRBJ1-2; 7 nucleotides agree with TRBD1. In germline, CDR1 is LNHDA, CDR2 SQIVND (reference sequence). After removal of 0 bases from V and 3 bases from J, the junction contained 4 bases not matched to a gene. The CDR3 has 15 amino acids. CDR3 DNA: TGTGCCAGTAGTATAGACCCGGGACAGCACTATGGCTACACCTTC. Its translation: CASSIDPGQHYGYTF.

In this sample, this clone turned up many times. The CDR3 bases are TGTGCTAGTGGGACATCTCAGGGGGAGACCCAGTACTTC. This sequence encodes CASGTSQGETQYF. V is TRBV12-5 and J is TRBJ2-5; D is possibly TRBD1 (6 bases). The CDR3 is 13 amino acids. With 6 bases removed from V and 5 bases from J, the gap between germline ends came to 13 bases. Germline lookup yields CDR1 LGHNT and CDR2 FRNRAP. Together with reference TRBV12-5 and TRBJ2-5, the CDR3 gives the full variable domain: DARVTQTPRHKVTEMGQEVTMRCQPILGHNTVFWYRQTMMQGLELLAYFRNRAPLDDSGMPKDRFSAEMPDATLATLKIQPSEPRDSAVYFCASGTSQGETQYFGPGTRLLVL.